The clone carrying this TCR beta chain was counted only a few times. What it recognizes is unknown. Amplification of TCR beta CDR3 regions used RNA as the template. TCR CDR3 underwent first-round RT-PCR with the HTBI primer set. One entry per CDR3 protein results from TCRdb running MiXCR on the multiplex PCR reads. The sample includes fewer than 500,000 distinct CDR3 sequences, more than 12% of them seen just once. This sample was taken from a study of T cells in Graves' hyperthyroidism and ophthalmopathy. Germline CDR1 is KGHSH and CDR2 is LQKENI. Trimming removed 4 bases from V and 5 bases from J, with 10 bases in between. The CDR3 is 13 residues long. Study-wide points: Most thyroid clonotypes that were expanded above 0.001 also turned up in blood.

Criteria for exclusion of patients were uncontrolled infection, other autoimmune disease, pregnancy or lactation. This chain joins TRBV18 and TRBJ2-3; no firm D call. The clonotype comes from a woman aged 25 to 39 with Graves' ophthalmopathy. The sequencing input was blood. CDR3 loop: CASSLNALDTQYF. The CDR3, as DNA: TGTGCCAGCTCACTTAACGCGCTAGATACGCAGTATTTT.